Following are 24 T cell receptor beta chains from one sample sequenced in a study of cytomegalovirus exposure and HLA in healthy donors. Primers included in the PCR were 60 Vbeta and 13 Jbeta primers. Libraries were prepared by immunoSEQ multiplex PCR; TCRdb keeps only in-frame clonotypes and omits some of them. The table lists fewer than 250,000 clones, approximately 80% of them singletons, with 13% to 15% in the top ten. The source material was PBMCs. These receptors were collected from a woman in her thirties in good health and CMV-seropositive.

Only one count was recorded for this clone. The chain is built from TRBV23-1 and TRBJ2-5; D gene unclear. TRBV23-1 is noted as an ORF with a role that remains uncertain. CDR3 length equals 13 residues. V lost 5 bases and J 4 bases, leaving 11 bases between the germline ends. CDR3 in amino acids: CASSWRRGETQYF. The CDR3 DNA reads TGCGCCAGCAGTTGGCGGCGCGGAGAGACCCAGTACTTC.

V is TRBV5-4 and J is TRBJ1-4; maybe TRBD1 (5 bases). V lost 4 bases and J 10 bases, leaving 20 bases between the germline ends. The CDR3 sequence is 15 residues long. Looked up from germline, CDR1 is SGHNT and CDR2 is YYREEE (reference sequence). Written as DNA, the CDR3 is TGTGCCAGCAGCCTAGACAGTCAGGCTCCCGGAAAACTGTTTTTT. It yields the protein CASSLDSQAPGKLFF.

This clone showed up just once. The rearrangement links TRBV4-3 to TRBJ1-1; D not certain. V lost 4 bases, J lost 6 bases, and 12 bases lay in between. There are 13 residues in the CDR3. CDR1 is LGHNA, CDR2 YSLEER, per germline. The CDR3: CASSRSLRAEAFF. As DNA, the CDR3 is TGCGCCAGCAGCCGTTCTCTGAGGGCTGAAGCTTTCTTT.

The chain carries TRBV9 and TRBJ2-7; the D gene is possibly TRBD2 (6 bases). V lost 6 bases and J lost 7, with 11 bases in between. The CDR3 extends over 11 amino acids. CDR1 and CDR2 from the germline V gene are SGDLS and YYNGEE. CDR3 loop: CASMVRGEQYF. The CDR3 DNA sequence: TGTGCCAGCATGGTCCGGGGGGAGCAGTACTTC.

The chain couples TRBV6-1 to TRBJ1-6; a weak D match, TRBD1 (5 bases). CDR1 and CDR2 from the germline V gene are MNHNS and SASEGT. V was pared by 7 bases and J by 7 bases, with 11 bases between. CDR3 length: 13 residues. The CDR3 nucleotides read TGTGCCAGCACCCGGGGGGAGAATTCACCCCTCCACTTT. Translation gives CASTRGENSPLHF.

The chain is built from TRBV6-6 and TRBJ2-7; the D gene is possibly TRBD1 (5 bases). The CDR3 runs 15 residues. Germline V lookup: CDR1 MNHNY, CDR2 SVGAGI (reference sequence). Trimming took 0 bases from V and 0 from J, leaving 9 bases between them. The CDR3 here is CASSYSMTASYEQYF. CDR3 bases: TGTGCCAGCAGTTACTCAATGACAGCCTCCTACGAGCAGTACTTC.

The V and J genes are TRBV13 and TRBJ2-1, with 12 bases identical to TRBD2. This CDR3 region has 17 residues. CDR1 and CDR2 (germline): PRHDT, FYEKMQ (reference sequence). Trimming took 0 bases from V and 3 from J; bases not matched to a gene: 3. DNA of the CDR3: TGTGCCAGCAGCTTAGGGACTAGCGGGAGTCGCTACAATGAGCAGTTCTTC. Encoded protein: CASSLGTSGSRYNEQFF.

The chain employs TRBV28 and TRBJ1-2; 10 bases line up with TRBD1. There are 14 residues in the CDR3. Germline V CDR1 and CDR2: MDHEN, SYDVKM. The V and J ends lost 3 bases and 5 bases, in that order; junction bases with no gene match: 3. The CDR3 nucleotides read TGTGCCAGCAGTTTCTCGGACAGGGGGTATGGCTACACCTTC. Its translation: CASSFSDRGYGYTF.

The CDR3 spells CASSLQTANTEAFF. DNA of the CDR3: TGTGCCAGCAGCCTTCAGACAGCGAACACTGAAGCTTTCTTT. The genes are TRBV7-2 and TRBJ1-1; D might be TRBD1 (5 bases). Trimming cost V 5 bases and J 1 base, with 11 bases left between them. This CDR3 is 14 amino acids long. Germline V lookup: CDR1 SGHTA, CDR2 FQGNSA.

This chain joins TRBV9 and TRBJ2-5; 7 bases line up with TRBD1. The J call may be mistaken, given a closer DNA end match to TRBJ2-7. The germline V gene encodes CDR1 SGDLS and CDR2 YYNGEE. CDR3 size: 13 residues. This chain's CDR3 is CASSRGTDYEQYF. The CDR3 region has the DNA TGTGCCAGCAGCAGAGGGACAGACTACGAGCAGTACTTC.

The V gene is TRBV9, the J gene TRBJ1-3; no firm D call. Trimming removed 4 bases from V and 5 bases from J, with 10 bases in between. Germline V gene lookup returns CDR1 SGDLS and CDR2 YYNGEE. The CDR3 length is 13 residues. The CDR3 protein is CASSPSGRNTIYF. For the CDR3, the DNA is TGTGCCAGCAGCCCCAGCGGGAGAAACACCATATATTTT.

The genes are TRBV7-3 and TRBJ2-2; TRBD1 might be the D (6 bases). The CDR3 has 15 amino acids. Germline CDR1 SGHTA, CDR2 FQGTGA. Trimming left V 5 bases short and J 7 bases short, with 17 bases between. The CDR3 bases are TGTGCCAGCAGCCCTACAGGGCTTCAAGACGGGGAGCTGTTTTTT. Residues: CASSPTGLQDGELFF.

The chain joins TRBV27 to TRBJ1-5; 7 nucleotides line up with TRBD1. V gave up 6 bases and J gave up 7 bases; unmatched junction bases: 9. Per germline, CDR1 MNHEY and CDR2 SMNVEV (reference sequence). This CDR3 comprises 14 residues. The DNA of the CDR3 is TGTGCCAGCAGCCTGACAGGGTATGGCCAGCCCCAGCATTTT. This gives the protein CASSLTGYGQPQHF.

This rearrangement joins TRBV9 to TRBJ1-4, with 7 bases matching TRBD1. Germline assignment: CDR1 SGDLS and CDR2 YYNGEE. This CDR3 has 16 amino acids. With 3 bases clipped from V and 0 bases from J, the junction kept 5 bases outside the gene matches. CDR3 DNA: TGTGCCAGCAGCGGGGGACAGATCGCAACTAATGAAAAACTGTTTTTT. Translating gives CASSGGQIATNEKLFF.

This clone has a handful of counts. Within the sample, other DNA sequences also encode this same CDR3. The chain is built from TRBV5-1 and TRBJ2-7, with D perhaps matching TRBD1 (6 bases). V dropped 0 bases and J dropped 4 bases, with 8 bases sitting between them. Germline values: CDR1 SGHRS, CDR2 YFSETQ. The CDR3 sequence is 13 residues long. The CDR3: CASSLDRAYEQYF. CDR3 in DNA: TGCGCCAGCAGCTTGGACAGGGCGTACGAGCAGTACTTC.

The chain has TRBV4-1 and TRBJ2-7; no reliable D call. The V end was cut by 3 bases, the J end by 7 bases, with 16 bases between. This CDR3 has 14 amino acids. The V gene's germline CDR1 is MGHRA and CDR2 YSYEKL. CDR3 DNA sequence: TGCGCCAGCAGCCAGAGTCCTCAGTTGAGGGAGCAGTACTTC. Protein product: CASSQSPQLREQYF.

Note on this clone: A junction end diverges from the germline sequence, so it may reflect a read error. The genes are TRBV7-7 and TRBJ2-7; TRBD1 matches 8 bases. CDR1 is SSHAT and CDR2 is FNYEAQ in the germline V gene (reference sequence). There are 15 residues in the CDR3. The CDR3 region has the DNA TGTGCTAGCAGCTTAAGGACAGGGCCATCCTACGAGCAGTACTTC. Its translation: CASSLRTGPSYEQYF.

This clone was counted a few times. This chain connects TRBV28 to TRBJ1-1; D gene unclear. The CDR3 covers 11 residues. The germline V gene encodes CDR1 MDHEN and CDR2 SYDVKM. The V gene lost 3 bases and the J gene lost 6 bases, with 5 bases spanning the gap. CDR3 bases: TGTGCCAGCAGTTTTTTATCTGAAGCTTTCTTT. Its protein is CASSFLSEAFF.

Comment on this clone: Additional DNA sequences in this sample encode the identical CDR3. V usage is TRBV7-3 and J usage is TRBJ2-1; 8 bases map to TRBD2. Germline assignment: CDR1 SGHTA and CDR2 FQGTGA. With V trimmed by 5 bases and J by 6 bases, 9 bases remained unmatched. The CDR3 consists of 15 residues. The CDR3 is CASSLLGGGLNEQFF. CDR3 coding DNA: TGTGCCAGCAGCCTGCTCGGCGGGGGGCTCAATGAGCAGTTCTTC.

The chain joins TRBV6-5 to TRBJ2-7; 8 bases agree with TRBD1. Per the germline V gene, CDR1 is MNHEY and CDR2 is SVGAGI. The CDR3 extends over 13 amino acids. V was pared by 4 bases and J by 5 bases, with 4 bases of the junction left unmatched. The CDR3 loop is CASSSYRGNEQYF. For the CDR3, the DNA is TGTGCCAGCAGTTCATACAGGGGGAACGAGCAGTACTTC.

This clone was recorded only once. This rearrangement joins TRBV18 to TRBJ1-3, with D possibly TRBD1 on 5 matching bases. Germline V CDR1 and CDR2: KGHSH, LQKENI. The V end was cut by 1 base, the J end by 0 bases, with 16 bases between. This CDR3 has 18 residues. DNA of the CDR3: TGTGCCAGCTCACCACTGGACACCCTATTAAGCTCTGGAAACACCATATATTTT. Amino acids: CASSPLDTLLSSGNTIYF. The complete variable domain, with remaining parts taken from reference TRBV18 and TRBJ1-3, reads NAGVMQNPRHLVRRRGQEARLRCSPMKGHSHVYWYRQLPEEGLKFMVYLQKENIIDESGMPKERFSAEFPKEGPSILRIQQVVRGDSAAYFCASSPLDTLLSSGNTIYFGEGSWLTVV.

V is TRBV29-1 and J is TRBJ1-1; D is possibly TRBD1 (5 bases). In germline, CDR1 is SQVTM, CDR2 ANQGSEA. V dropped 3 bases and J dropped 2 bases, with 7 bases sitting between them. The CDR3 contains 12 residues. This chain's CDR3 is CSVDGANTEAFF. For the CDR3, the DNA is TGCAGCGTTGATGGGGCCAACACTGAAGCTTTCTTT.

This chain joins TRBV9 and TRBJ1-3, with 7 bases matching TRBD1. V trimming: 6 bases; J trimming: 0 bases; junction bases outside the gene matches: 6. This CDR3 contains 15 residues. Germline-derived CDR1 and CDR2 are SGDLS and YYNGEE. CDR3 residues: CASNPTGASGNTIYF. The CDR3 coding sequence is TGTGCCAGCAATCCTACAGGGGCCTCTGGAAACACCATATATTTT.

V and J are TRBV11-2 and TRBJ1-4; D unresolved. Deletions cut 4 bases from V and 0 bases from J, with 6 bases between. This CDR3 is 14 amino acids long. Germline-derived CDR1 and CDR2 are SGHAT and FQNNGV. This CDR3 reads CASSWRTTNEKLFF. As DNA, the CDR3 is TGTGCCAGCAGCTGGCGGACAACTAATGAAAAACTGTTTTTT.